The 2 T cell receptor beta chains below were found in one sample sequenced in a study of Ad26.COV2.S vaccination and SARS-CoV-2 variants. Libraries were prepared by immunoSEQ multiplex PCR; TCRdb keeps only in-frame clonotypes and omits some of them. The table has about 320,000 clones, roughly 84% seen once. The treatment here: roughly 19 received Ad26.COV2.S at low or high dose, single or two shots; a few received placebo; per-sample allocation not given. The investigators took samples on day 63 after the first vaccine or placebo injection. Material: peripheral blood, obtained in a trial of Ad26.COV2.S vaccine versus placebo. The receptors originated from a person between 18 and 59 years old who received the Ad26.COV2.S COVID-19 vaccine or a placebo.

This clone was counted only a few times. This chain uses TRBV4-1 with TRBJ1-2, with a weak D call TRBD1 (5 bases). This CDR3 is 15 amino acids long. Trimming stripped 0 bases from V and 2 bases from J, with 10 bases between. Germline V gives CDR1 MGHRA, CDR2 YSYEKL. CDR3 residues: CASSQDPGGNYGYTF. The CDR3 DNA is TGCGCCAGCAGCCAAGATCCGGGGGGGAACTATGGCTACACCTTC.

The chain recombines TRBV19 with TRBJ2-3; D is unclear. This CDR3 comprises 13 residues. The germline CDR1 and CDR2 sequences are LNHDA and SQIVND (reference sequence). V gave up 6 bases and J gave up 3 bases, with 10 bases separating them. In nucleotides, the CDR3 is TGTGCCAGTAGGTCCAGACTGACAGATACGCAGTATTTT. It is translated as CASRSRLTDTQYF.